The 3 T cell receptor beta chains below come from one sample, sequenced in a study of a mutant IDH1 vaccine in newly diagnosed glioma (dated by TCRdb to the early 2020s). What this sample's time point label stands for: week 11, during vaccination. Each vaccine dose was 300 ug of a 20-mer mutant IDH1 peptide in Montanide, given subcutaneously with topical imiquimod. No antigen is known for these receptors. Receptors were amplified or captured by the immunoSEQ multiplex PCR assay. In TCRdb, the immuneACCESS table is reduced to in-frame sequences with V and J assigned. These tables do not hold every clone; where another copy was compared, an unresolved V gene accounts for under half, and the others remain unexplained. This sample holds some 120,000 clones; around 77% were observed only once. Approximately 5% of the sample lies in the top ten. The sample consisted of PBMCs, taken from a glioma patient whose treatment included an IDH1 peptide vaccine. The origin of the receptors is a middle-aged man with glioma.

This clone appeared once. This chain connects TRBV11-2 to TRBJ1-4, with a tentative D call TRBD1 (5 bases). The CDR3 extends over 15 amino acids. Trimming removed 5 bases from V and 1 base from J, with 11 bases in between. Germline CDR1 SGHAT, CDR2 FQNNGV. The CDR3 region is CASSLSGRTNEKLFF. In DNA form, the CDR3 reads TGTGCCAGCAGCCTTTCAGGGAGAACTAATGAAAAACTGTTTTTT.

This clone was counted a single time. The chain employs TRBV29-1 and TRBJ1-3, with TRBD1 matching over 7 bases. With V trimmed by 6 bases and J by 2 bases, 10 bases remained unmatched. From germline, CDR1 is SQVTM and CDR2 ANQGSEA. This CDR3 has 15 residues. CDR3: CSVTTGSSAGNTIYF. DNA for the CDR3: TGCAGCGTAACGACAGGGTCCTCAGCTGGAAACACCATATATTTT.

In DNA, the CDR3 is TGTGCCGCGGGGGGGATCGGGGAGCTGTTTTTT. This encodes CAAGGIGELFF. V and J are TRBV25-1 and TRBJ2-2; the match to TRBD2 covers 9 bases. The CDR3 contains 11 residues. Losses at the gene ends were 11 bases for V and 7 bases for J; bases not matched to a gene: 2. CDR1 MGHDK and CDR2 SYGVNS come from the germline V gene.